This is a list of T cell receptor beta chains from one sample in a study of shared clonotypes between healthy human individuals. Sequencing was performed with immunoSEQ multiplex PCR; in TCRdb, only in-frame clones are kept and a portion is missing. The sample lists 2 million to 2.5 million clones, 85% to 95% occurring once. The sequenced material came from naive CD4+ T cells from PBMCs. These receptors all come from a man aged 18 to 30 in good health. Some clones in this sample may be carry-over from other donors' samples. Each CDR3 is given with its conserved first and last residue. Fields, in order: clone size, J gene, V gene, D gene, CDR3 protein, CDR3 DNA. A D gene is named only where the DNA matches it firmly. A row's size may be missing; if present it is once, few, many or a size class.

size: NA
J: TRBJ2-3
V: TRBV4-3
D: NA
CDR3: CASSQDRFRGSADTQYF
DNA: TGCGCCAGCAGCCAAGATCGTTTTCGAGGTAGCGCAGATACGCAGTATTTT

size: NA
J: TRBJ2-5
V: TRBV2
D: NA
CDR3: CASTPVLEETQYF
DNA: TGTGCCAGCACCCCCGTTCTAGAAGAGACCCAGTACTTC

size: NA
J: TRBJ2-7
V: TRBV23-1
D: NA
CDR3: CASSPLRDTGPALSYEQYF
DNA: TGCGCCAGCAGCCCCCTACGGGACACGGGTCCAGCTCTCTCCTACGAGCAGTACTTC

size: NA
J: TRBJ1-2
V: TRBV5-6
D: TRBD1
CDR3: CASSLIGQGRASGYTF
DNA: TGTGCCAGCAGCTTGATAGGACAGGGAAGGGCCTCTGGCTACACCTTC

size: NA
J: TRBJ2-7
V: TRBV21-1
D: NA
CDR3: CASSKSDHLSPYEQYF
DNA: TGTGCCAGCAGCAAATCGGACCACTTATCCCCCTACGAGCAGTACTTC

size: NA
J: TRBJ2-5
V: TRBV4-1
D: NA
CDR3: CASSQGIQETQYF
DNA: TGCGCCAGCAGCCAAGGGATACAAGAGACCCAGTACTTC

size: NA
J: TRBJ2-2
V: TRBV7-9
D: TRBD2
CDR3: CASSSLSSGVHTGELFF
DNA: TGTGCCAGCAGCTCGCTGTCTAGCGGGGTTCACACCGGGGAGCTGTTTTTT

size: NA
J: TRBJ1-2
V: TRBV19
D: TRBD1
CDR3: CASSMDRVAYGYTF
DNA: TGTGCCAGTAGTATGGACAGGGTCGCCTATGGCTACACCTTC

size: NA
J: TRBJ2-7
V: TRBV30
D: NA
CDR3: CAWSNSPAVSSEQYF
DNA: TGTGCCTGGAGTAATTCCCCGGCCGTCTCCTCCGAGCAGTACTTC

size: NA
J: TRBJ2-1
V: TRBV19
D: NA
CDR3: CASSPRQSEQFF
DNA: TGTGCCAGTAGCCCCCGGCAGAGTGAGCAGTTCTTC

size: NA
J: TRBJ1-1
V: TRBV6-6
D: NA
CDR3: CASRMRTLGEAFF
DNA: TGTGCCAGCAGAATGAGGACGCTGGGTGAAGCTTTCTTT

size: NA
J: TRBJ2-7
V: TRBV28
D: TRBD2
CDR3: CASSLSVAGGLFGLSEQYF
DNA: TGTGCCAGCAGTTTATCGGTAGCGGGAGGGCTTTTTGGGTTGAGCGAGCAGTACTTC

size: NA
J: TRBJ1-5
V: TRBV5-1
D: NA
CDR3: CASSLDPDQPQHF
DNA: TGCGCCAGCAGCTTGGACCCGGATCAGCCCCAGCATTTT

size: NA
J: TRBJ1-1
V: TRBV15
D: NA
CDR3: CATSRGDGNTEAFF
DNA: TGTGCCACCAGCAGGGGTGACGGGAACACTGAAGCTTTCTTT

size: NA
J: TRBJ2-7
V: TRBV2
D: NA
CDR3: CASSETGWEQYF
DNA: TGTGCCAGCAGTGAGACAGGCTGGGAGCAGTACTTC

size: few
J: TRBJ2-7
V: TRBV5-6
D: NA
CDR3: CASSLVRNLYEQYF
DNA: TGTGCCAGCAGCTTGGTTAGGAACCTCTACGAGCAGTACTTC

size: NA
J: TRBJ2-3
V: TRBV28
D: TRBD1
CDR3: CASSLRQGRPDTQYF
DNA: TGTGCCAGCAGTTTGAGACAGGGTAGGCCAGATACGCAGTATTTT

size: NA
J: TRBJ1-1
V: TRBV7-3
D: NA
CDR3: CASSLTSGTSTEAFF
DNA: TGTGCCAGCAGCTTAACGTCCGGGACGAGCACTGAAGCTTTCTTT

size: NA
J: TRBJ2-1
V: TRBV5-4
D: NA
CDR3: CASSSVAVRSYNEQFF
DNA: TGTGCCAGCAGCTCTGTAGCGGTACGCTCCTACAATGAGCAGTTCTTC

size: NA
J: TRBJ2-5
V: TRBV12-5
D: NA
CDR3: CASGLLETQYF
DNA: TGTGCTAGTGGTTTGCTAGAGACCCAGTACTTC